These 25 T cell receptor beta chains share one sample of origin, sequenced in a study of CD8 T cells in ankylosing spondylitis. TCRdb reprocessed the 5' RACE reads via MiXCR and lists one record per CDR3 protein. The profile shows 340,000 or so distinct CDR3 sequences, 14% to 15% of them singletons. The sample comprised blood, either unsorted or a sorted T cell fraction (not recorded which). These receptor sequences come from a male donor with ankylosing spondylitis or in good health (not recorded which).

This clonotype has only a few counts. Here the CDR3 reads CAISEESPGVNQPQHF. Here the CDR3 DNA reads TGTGCCATCAGTGAAGAAAGCCCAGGCGTCAATCAGCCCCAGCATTTT. This chain connects TRBV10-3 to TRBJ1-5, with D hard to call. CDR3 length equals 16 residues. Germline values: CDR1 ENHRY, CDR2 SYGVKD. With 3 bases removed from V and 3 bases from J, the gap between germline ends came to 15 bases.

This clonotype was seen many times. The V gene is TRBV5-1, the J gene TRBJ2-1; TRBD2 agrees at 9 bases. Germline CDR1 SGHRS, CDR2 YFSETQ. After removal of 1 base from V and 10 bases from J, the junction contained 9 bases not matched to a gene. The CDR3 runs 15 residues. The CDR3 bases are TGCGCCAGCAGCTTGCCAGCGGGAGGCTCGCGGGAGCAGTTCTTC. Protein product: CASSLPAGGSREQFF.

The CDR3 DNA reads TGTGCCAGCAGTCCACGGGGACAGACAACGAACACCGGGGAGCTGTTTTTT. It specifies CASSPRGQTTNTGELFF. V and J are TRBV5-6 and TRBJ2-2, with 7 bases fitting TRBD1. The CDR3 runs to 17 residues. The germline V gene encodes CDR1 SGHDT and CDR2 YYEEEE. The V gene end was trimmed by 5 bases and the J gene end by 0 bases; junction bases not matched to a gene: 10.

This clonotype came up a few times. V usage is TRBV5-1 and J usage is TRBJ2-1; the match to TRBD2 covers 8 bases. This CDR3 contains 15 residues. CDR1 is SGHRS, CDR2 YFSETQ, per germline. V lost 4 bases to trimming and J lost 7 bases; unmatched junction nucleotides: 10. Here the CDR3 reads CASSPIAGLGNEQFF. The CDR3 nucleotides read TGCGCCAGCAGCCCAATAGCGGGACTTGGAAATGAGCAGTTCTTC.

The V gene is TRBV5-1, the J gene TRBJ2-1; TRBD1 is a possible D gene (7 bases). The V end lost 6 bases, the J end lost 5 bases, and 15 bases lay between the germline ends. CDR3 length: 14 amino acids. Germline V lookup: CDR1 SGHRS, CDR2 YFSETQ. CDR3 DNA: TGCGCCAGCATCTCGGCCAGGGGGGACAATGAGCAGTTCTTC. As protein: CASISARGDNEQFF.

The gene calls are TRBV7-2 and TRBJ2-1; no definite D call. CDR1 is SGHTA, CDR2 FQGNSA, per germline. Trimming took 3 bases from V and 4 from J, leaving 7 bases between them. The CDR3 totals 13 residues. DNA for the CDR3: TGTGCCAGCAGCTTGCCCCGATACAATGAGCAGTTCTTC. This sequence encodes CASSLPRYNEQFF.

This clonotype was counted between two and nine times. This chain uses TRBV24-1 with TRBJ1-2, with TRBD1 matching 8 bases. In germline, CDR1 is KGHDR, CDR2 SFDVKD. The CDR3 sequence is 13 residues long. Germline trimming cut 7 bases from V and 6 bases from J; bases unmatched to any gene: 6. DNA of the CDR3: TGTGCCACCAGAGACAGGGGTCTCCATGGCTACACCTTC. It translates to CATRDRGLHGYTF.

The chain uses TRBV19 and TRBJ2-1, with D tentatively TRBD2 (5 bases). Germline CDR1 LNHDA, CDR2 SQIVND (reference sequence). V dropped 4 bases and J dropped 5 bases, with 9 bases sitting between them. CDR3 length equals 13 residues. This chain's CDR3 is CASSTGINNEQFF. CDR3 DNA: TGTGCCAGTAGTACCGGGATCAACAATGAGCAGTTCTTC.

This clonotype was detected a few times. This chain links TRBV29-1 with TRBJ2-3, with 13 bases aligning to TRBD2. The J segment lost 4 bases and the V segment lost 7 bases, leaving 2 bases of the junction unmatched. This CDR3 has 13 residues. From germline, CDR1 is SQVTM and CDR2 ANQGSEA. CDR3 protein: CSGGLAGADTQYF. The DNA for the CDR3 is TGCAGCGGCGGACTAGCGGGGGCAGATACGCAGTATTTT.

This clonotype appeared a few times. The rearrangement uses TRBV10-3 and TRBJ2-1; 14 bases are shared with TRBD2. Germline V gene sequence: CDR1 ENHRY, CDR2 SYGVKD. The CDR3 runs to 14 residues. With 10 bases clipped from V and 6 bases from J, the junction kept 5 bases outside the gene matches. This chain's CDR3 is CANSGTSGSNEQFF. CDR3 bases: TGTGCCAATAGCGGGACTAGCGGGAGCAATGAGCAGTTCTTC.

The chain links TRBV19 to TRBJ2-7; TRBD2 might be the D (6 bases). Germline loops: CDR1 LNHDA, CDR2 SQIVND (reference sequence). The CDR3 covers 16 residues. V shed 6 bases and J shed 2 bases, with 20 bases lying between them. CDR3 in amino acids: CASSRQLLAPTYEQYF. In DNA form, the CDR3 reads TGTGCCAGTAGCAGACAGTTACTAGCCCCGACCTACGAGCAGTACTTC.

The rearrangement joins TRBV12-3 or TRBV12-4 to TRBJ2-5; TRBD2 agrees at 8 bases. The CDR3 is 13 residues long. The J segment lost 6 bases and the V segment lost 5 bases, leaving 5 bases of the junction unmatched. As DNA, the CDR3 is TGTGCCAGCAGTCGGGGGGGCGAAAAGACCCAGTACTTC. The encoded protein is CASSRGGEKTQYF.

This clonotype appeared many times. The CDR3 nucleotides read TGTGCCAGCTCACCACAGGGGGCGCGGAACAATGAGCAGTTCTTC. This encodes CASSPQGARNNEQFF. The chain couples TRBV18 to TRBJ2-1; 7 bases agree with TRBD1. The CDR3 runs 15 residues. Germline loops: CDR1 KGHSH, CDR2 LQKENI. Trimming removed 1 base from V and 5 bases from J; junction bases left unmatched: 5.

This clonotype has a count of ten or more. The V call is TRBV18, the J call TRBJ2-2, with unresolved D. The CDR3 loop spans 13 amino acids. Trimming stripped 2 bases from V and 6 bases from J, with 7 bases between. Germline V gene lookup returns CDR1 KGHSH and CDR2 LQKENI. In DNA, the CDR3 is TGTGCCAGCTCACCAAAAAGTGCCGGGGAGCTGTTTTTT. It codes for CASSPKSAGELFF.

This chain uses TRBV10-2 with TRBJ1-1; D is unclear. The germline CDR1 and CDR2 sequences are WSHSY and SAAADI. This CDR3 is 13 amino acids long. V gave up 3 bases and J gave up 1 base, with 6 bases separating them. The CDR3 sequence: CASSDIKNTEAFF. CDR3 coding DNA: TGCGCCAGCAGTGACATCAAGAACACTGAAGCTTTCTTT.

This clonotype was detected only a few times. The genes are TRBV20-1 and TRBJ1-4, with D possibly being TRBD1 (5 bases). Germline V gives CDR1 DFQATT, CDR2 SNEGSKA (reference sequence). CDR3 size: 15 residues. Trimming left V 0 bases short and J 8 bases short, with 16 bases between. The chain's CDR3 is CSARDLGPWGEKLFF. The CDR3 DNA reads TGCAGTGCTAGAGATCTAGGCCCCTGGGGCGAAAAACTGTTTTTT.

The rearrangement uses TRBV11-2 and TRBJ1-4; D gene unclear. Germline V gives CDR1 SGHAT, CDR2 FQNNGV. Trimming removed 7 bases at V and 4 bases at J, with 13 bases between. The CDR3 loop spans 14 amino acids. CDR3 sequence (DNA): TGTGCCAGCACCAATGGCCAGCTTAATGAAAAACTGTTTTTT. This encodes CASTNGQLNEKLFF.

This clonotype was detected a few times. V gene TRBV25-1 combines with J gene TRBJ1-1; 8 positions agree with TRBD1. Germline V gene data show CDR1 as MGHDK and CDR2 as SYGVNS. There are 14 residues in the CDR3. V gave up 6 bases and J gave up 1 base; unmatched junction bases: 4. The CDR3 DNA is TGTGCCAGCAGAGCAGGGGGCCGGAACACTGAAGCTTTCTTT. Translating gives CASRAGGRNTEAFF.

The J gene is TRBJ2-2, the V gene TRBV2; D may be TRBD1 (5 bases). The CDR3 has 13 residues. CDR1 and CDR2 (germline): SNHLY, FYNNEI. The V gene lost 2 bases and the J gene lost 6 bases, with 7 bases spanning the gap. The CDR3 nucleotides are TGTGCCAGCAGTGAACAGGGTCCCGGGGAGCTGTTTTTT. Translation: CASSEQGPGELFF. The full variable domain, its missing parts supplied by reference TRBV2 and TRBJ2-2, is EPEVTQTPSHQVTQMGQEVILRCVPISNHLYFYWYRQILGQKVEFLVSFYNNEISEKSEIFDDQFSVERPDGSNFTLKIRSTKLEDSAMYFCASSEQGPGELFFGEGSRLTVL.

This clonotype has more than one count but fewer than ten. The rearrangement links TRBV5-1 to TRBJ1-1; the D gene is possibly TRBD1 (5 bases). Per the germline V gene, CDR1 is SGHRS and CDR2 is YFSETQ. The CDR3 consists of 13 residues. Trimming removed 7 bases from V and 2 bases from J, with 12 bases in between. The CDR3 DNA sequence: TGCGCCAGCGGGACGGGTTTTAACACTGAAGCTTTCTTT. Amino acids: CASGTGFNTEAFF. Together with reference TRBV5-1 and TRBJ1-1, the CDR3 gives the full variable domain: KAGVTQTPRYLIKTRGQQVTLSCSPISGHRSVSWYQQTPGQGLQFLFEYFSETQRNKGNFPGRFSGRQFSNSRSEMNVSTLELGDSALYLCASGTGFNTEAFFGQGTRLTVV.

In its sample, this clonotype was seen a few times. The CDR3 reads CASSLGGFSNEKLFF. The CDR3, as DNA: TGTGCCAGCAGCTTAGGGGGTTTTTCTAATGAAAAACTGTTTTTT. The genes are TRBV7-2 and TRBJ1-4; no clear D. The CDR3 loop spans 15 amino acids. Trimming removed 1 base from V and 3 bases from J, with 9 bases in between. Germline V lookup: CDR1 SGHTA, CDR2 FQGNSA.

The chain is built from TRBV18 and TRBJ1-1; D perhaps matches TRBD1 (6 bases). The CDR3 is 15 residues long. Germline V lookup: CDR1 KGHSH, CDR2 LQKENI. The V and J ends lost 6 bases and 5 bases respectively, with 19 bases between them. CDR3: CASSPRGGQGTEAFF. The DNA for the CDR3 is TGTGCCAGCTCGCCCCGCGGCGGCCAGGGGACTGAAGCTTTCTTT.

This clonotype has more than one count but fewer than ten. The rearrangement links TRBV20-1 to TRBJ2-3; TRBD2 is a possible D gene (7 bases). Germline-derived CDR1 and CDR2 are DFQATT and SNEGSKA (reference sequence). With 5 bases removed from V and 3 bases from J, the gap between germline ends came to 15 bases. The CDR3 spans 14 residues. The CDR3 nucleotides read TGCAGTGCTTGGGTTGGGGGGGCAACAGATACGCAGTATTTT. It encodes CSAWVGGATDTQYF.

This clonotype was detected only a few times. The V and J genes are TRBV7-9 and TRBJ2-1; 9 bases line up with TRBD2. The CDR3 totals 14 residues. V lost 7 bases and J lost 7; bases outside the gene matches: 8. Germline V gene data show CDR1 as SEHNR and CDR2 as FQNEAQ (reference sequence). CDR3 sequence (DNA): TGTGCCAGCACCCGTAAAGCGGGAGGTAATGAGCAGTTCTTC. It is translated as CASTRKAGGNEQFF.

This clonotype showed up just a few times. The chain employs TRBV5-1 and TRBJ2-7; D is uncertain. The CDR3 length is 14 residues. V dropped 4 bases and J dropped 2 bases, with 13 bases sitting between them. Germline assignment: CDR1 SGHRS and CDR2 YFSETQ. CDR3 sequence reads: CASSISDGTYEQYF. The CDR3 DNA reads as TGCGCCAGCAGCATCAGTGACGGTACCTACGAGCAGTACTTC.